What follows is one TCR beta chain and its context. Its target is not known. Researchers ran the assay at a deep level. Profiled with immunoSEQ multiplex PCR; TCRdb holds only in-frame clones, not every one. Among about 490,000 clones, roughly four fifths were seen once, and the ten largest hold around 13%. The CDR3 contains 13 residues. Germline CDR1 is SGHVS and CDR2 is FNYEAQ. J gave up 15 bases and V 1 base, and 4 bases lay outside the gene matches. All participating donors were Caucasian adults from Nashville, Tennessee. Around 90 million PBMCs served as the genomic DNA source for unsorted samples. This sample is part of a study of shared clonotypes between healthy human individuals. Whole-study findings and limits: Blood was the sole source, and tissue repertoires probably differ.

The source of this sequence is a woman aged 40 to 50 in good health. Some clones in this sample may be carry-over from other donors' samples. The rearrangement links TRBV7-6 to TRBJ2-1; 12 bases line up with TRBD2. Specimen: PBMCs. The CDR3 is CASSLVGLAGLFF. The DNA for the CDR3 is TGTGCCAGCAGCTTAGTTGGACTAGCGGGACTGTTCTTC.